The clone carrying this T cell receptor beta chain was seen a few times. The data belong to a study of early T cells in non-severe SARS-CoV-2 infection. As for the study in general: Bulk RNA from unsorted whole blood was sequenced; chains were unpaired.

The germline V gene encodes CDR1 LGHNT and CDR2 FRNRAP. V dropped 3 bases and J dropped 3; count of bases not matched to a gene: 9. The length of the CDR3 is 17 residues. TCRdb called the 5' RACE reads again in MiXCR, with one record for every CDR3 protein. Of about 100,000 distinct CDR3 sequences in the sample, 13% are singletons; the top ten hold 2% to 2.5%. The sequence derives from an adult who was a healthcare worker with PCR-confirmed SARS-CoV-2 infection or an uninfected control (not recorded which). Sequences were obtained from whole blood. The chain employs TRBV12-5 and TRBJ2-2, with 8 bases aligning to TRBD1. The CDR3 is CASGFQLGTGDTGELFF. The CDR3 bases are TGTGCTAGTGGTTTTCAGCTTGGGACAGGTGACACCGGGGAGCTGTTTTTT.